What follows are 17 T cell receptor beta chains derived from one specimen sequenced in a study of CD8 T cells in ankylosing spondylitis. MiXCR, run by TCRdb on the 5' RACE reads, gives a single entry per CDR3 protein. The data hold some 8,900 distinct CDR3 sequences, with about 3.9% observed a single time. The sequenced sample was blood, either unsorted or a sorted T cell fraction (not recorded which). The origin of the receptors is a female donor with ankylosing spondylitis or in good health (not recorded which).

A few counts support this clonotype. CDR3 coding DNA: TGTGCCAGCACCCAGGGACTAGCGGGTGTCCAAGAGACCCAGTACTTC. Its protein product is CASTQGLAGVQETQYF. The chain employs TRBV9 and TRBJ2-5; 12 positions agree with TRBD2. With V trimmed by 6 bases and J by 1 base, 7 bases remained unmatched. The germline CDR1 and CDR2 sequences are SGDLS and YYNGEE. The CDR3 length is 16 residues. The entire variable domain, with the rest obtained from reference TRBV9 and TRBJ2-5, is as follows: DSGVTQTPKHLITATGQRVTLRCSPRSGDLSVYWYQQSLDQGLQFLIQYYNGEERAKGNILERFSAQQFPDLHSELNLSSLELGDSALYFCASTQGLAGVQETQYFGPGTRLLVL.

This clonotype appeared many times. V usage is TRBV9 and J usage is TRBJ2-1, with 10 bases aligning to TRBD2. This CDR3 is built from 15 residues. Germline values: CDR1 SGDLS, CDR2 YYNGEE. J was trimmed by 8 bases and V by 2 bases; bases with no gene match: 7. CDR3 amino acids: CASSVVGLAFDEQFF. CDR3 coding DNA: TGTGCCAGCAGCGTTGTGGGACTAGCGTTCGATGAGCAGTTCTTC.

This clonotype showed up many times. V usage is TRBV9 and J usage is TRBJ2-7; possibly TRBD1 for D (6 bases). V was cut by 2 bases and J by 4 bases, with 10 bases left in between. The CDR3 is 13 amino acids. CDR1 SGDLS and CDR2 YYNGEE come from the germline V gene. CDR3 DNA sequence: TGTGCCAGCAGCGTGGGGGCAGCTTACGAGCAGTACTTC. Translation: CASSVGAAYEQYF.

By share of the sample, this clonotype is medium-sized. The chain couples TRBV9 to TRBJ2-3; TRBD2 aligns across 11 bases. Looked up from germline, CDR1 is SGDLS and CDR2 is YYNGEE. V lost 0 bases to trimming and J lost 0 bases; unmatched junction nucleotides: 3. There are 17 residues in the CDR3. Here the CDR3 reads CASSVGSSGGSTDTQYF. The CDR3 DNA is TGTGCCAGCAGCGTAGGATCTAGCGGGGGGAGCACAGATACGCAGTATTTT.

Within the sample, this clonotype is medium-sized (0.01 to 0.1%). The chain combines TRBV9 with TRBJ2-2; D is possibly TRBD2 (5 bases). The CDR3 runs to 16 residues. Germline-derived CDR1 and CDR2 are SGDLS and YYNGEE. Trimming removed 4 bases from V and 1 base from J, with 14 bases in between. CDR3 nucleotides: TGTGCCAGCAGCATGAGGATAGGACTGAACACCGGGGAGCTGTTTTTT. Protein sequence: CASSMRIGLNTGELFF. The full variable domain, its missing parts supplied by reference TRBV9 and TRBJ2-2, is DSGVTQTPKHLITATGQRVTLRCSPRSGDLSVYWYQQSLDQGLQFLIQYYNGEERAKGNILERFSAQQFPDLHSELNLSSLELGDSALYFCASSMRIGLNTGELFFGEGSRLTVL.

This clonotype was counted many times. The V and J genes are TRBV9 and TRBJ2-2; D remains ambiguous. CDR1 and CDR2 (germline): SGDLS, YYNGEE. Between the trimmed V and J ends, which lost 3 bases and 1 base, there was a span of 1 base. The CDR3 covers 12 residues. The CDR3 DNA sequence: TGTGCCAGCAGCGAGAACACCGGGGAGCTGTTTTTT. Translating it yields CASSENTGELFF.

This clonotype is classed as medium-sized. Here the CDR3 DNA reads TGTGCCAGCAGCGCCGGGAACTTGCATGGCTACACCTTC. Protein product: CASSAGNLHGYTF. The V gene is TRBV9, the J gene TRBJ1-2; D unresolved. Germline CDR1 is SGDLS and CDR2 is YYNGEE. Trimming stripped 3 bases from V and 6 bases from J, with 12 bases between. The CDR3 sequence is 13 residues long.

The table lists this clonotype with many counts. The chain has TRBV9 and TRBJ2-1; TRBD1 agrees at 9 bases. Losses at the gene ends were 3 bases for V and 7 bases for J; bases not matched to a gene: 11. Germline V lookup: CDR1 SGDLS, CDR2 YYNGEE. CDR3 length equals 16 residues. The CDR3, as DNA: TGTGCCAGCAGCGACAACCGGGACAGGGCCCGGAATGAGCAGTTCTTC. It encodes CASSDNRDRARNEQFF.

Many counts were recorded for this clonotype. This chain uses TRBV9 with TRBJ2-2; D remains unclear. V lost 0 bases and J 0 bases, leaving 9 bases between the germline ends. CDR3 length: 16 amino acids. CDR1 and CDR2 from the germline V gene are SGDLS and YYNGEE. CDR3 sequence reads: CASSVGSVTNTGELFF. CDR3 bases: TGTGCCAGCAGCGTAGGTTCCGTGACGAACACCGGGGAGCTGTTTTTT.

A remark on this clonotype: Compared with germline, one end of the junction differs, possibly owing to a read error. The chain couples TRBV9 to TRBJ2-5, with a tentative D call TRBD2 (6 bases). The CDR3 runs 15 residues. Per the germline V gene, CDR1 is SGDLS and CDR2 is YYNGEE. The DNA of the CDR3 is TGTGCCAGCACCGTAACCGCGGGAACGGGGGAGACCCAGCACTTC. Translation gives CASTVTAGTGETQHF.

This clonotype is medium-sized (0.01 to 0.1%) in the sample. The V gene is TRBV9, the J gene TRBJ2-3, with D possibly being TRBD1 (6 bases). Trimming left V 4 bases short and J 1 base short, with 10 bases between. Germline V lookup: CDR1 SGDLS, CDR2 YYNGEE. The length of the CDR3 is 14 residues. The chain's CDR3 is CASSTGYRTDTQYF. DNA of the CDR3: TGTGCCAGCAGCACAGGGTATCGCACAGATACGCAGTATTTT. Full variable domain (rest looked up from reference TRBV9 and TRBJ2-3): DSGVTQTPKHLITATGQRVTLRCSPRSGDLSVYWYQQSLDQGLQFLIQYYNGEERAKGNILERFSAQQFPDLHSELNLSSLELGDSALYFCASSTGYRTDTQYFGPGTRLTVL.

This clonotype has ten or more counts. The chain couples TRBV9 to TRBJ2-1; 8 bases agree with TRBD2. Germline-derived CDR1 and CDR2 are SGDLS and YYNGEE. V lost 1 base, J lost 5 bases, and 8 bases stayed unmatched. CDR3 length: 16 residues. The chain's CDR3 is CASSVRWRGAHNEQFF. As DNA, the CDR3 is TGTGCCAGCAGCGTACGTTGGCGGGGGGCCCACAATGAGCAGTTCTTC.

The table lists this clonotype with many counts. This chain links TRBV9 with TRBJ2-7, with D maybe TRBD2 (7 bases). This CDR3 comprises 16 residues. The germline V gene encodes CDR1 SGDLS and CDR2 YYNGEE. V was pared by 4 bases and J by 0 bases, with 17 bases between. CDR3 in amino acids: CASSRSGGLSSYEQYF. In DNA, the CDR3 is TGTGCCAGCAGCCGATCGGGGGGCTTGAGCTCCTACGAGCAGTACTTC.

This clonotype was recorded at least ten times. The chain uses TRBV9 and TRBJ2-1; tentative D call: TRBD2 (5 bases). Germline CDR1 SGDLS, CDR2 YYNGEE. The CDR3 has 15 amino acids. V was clipped by 2 bases and J by 0 bases, with 9 bases between them. CDR3 region: CASSVGLASYNEQFF. In DNA form, the CDR3 reads TGTGCCAGCAGCGTCGGACTGGCCTCCTACAATGAGCAGTTCTTC.

The CDR3 sequence: CASSVGRAGEETQYF. In DNA, the CDR3 is TGTGCCAGCAGCGTAGGCAGGGCGGGGGAAGAGACCCAGTACTTC. V usage is TRBV9 and J usage is TRBJ2-5, with 7 nucleotides matching TRBD2. The germline CDR1 and CDR2 sequences are SGDLS and YYNGEE. This CDR3 is 15 amino acids long. After removal of 0 bases from V and 3 bases from J, the junction contained 5 bases not matched to a gene.

The sample holds many counts of this clonotype. The chain couples TRBV9 to TRBJ2-1, with D unresolved. Looked up from germline, CDR1 is SGDLS and CDR2 is YYNGEE. CDR3 length: 15 amino acids. Trimming took off 3 bases at V and 8 bases at J, with 18 bases between the two ends. Here the CDR3 reads CASSGDGRLGDEQFF. CDR3 DNA: TGTGCCAGCAGCGGAGATGGACGGCTAGGAGATGAGCAGTTCTTC.

This clonotype was counted many times. This chain connects TRBV9 to TRBJ2-5, with D perhaps assigned TRBD1 or TRBD2 (7 bases each). In germline, CDR1 is SGDLS, CDR2 YYNGEE. The CDR3 totals 14 residues. V lost 2 bases and J 5 bases, leaving 13 bases between the germline ends. CDR3 region: CASSVGRGLETQYF. The CDR3 nucleotides read TGTGCCAGCAGCGTGGGGAGGGGGCTGGAGACCCAGTACTTC.